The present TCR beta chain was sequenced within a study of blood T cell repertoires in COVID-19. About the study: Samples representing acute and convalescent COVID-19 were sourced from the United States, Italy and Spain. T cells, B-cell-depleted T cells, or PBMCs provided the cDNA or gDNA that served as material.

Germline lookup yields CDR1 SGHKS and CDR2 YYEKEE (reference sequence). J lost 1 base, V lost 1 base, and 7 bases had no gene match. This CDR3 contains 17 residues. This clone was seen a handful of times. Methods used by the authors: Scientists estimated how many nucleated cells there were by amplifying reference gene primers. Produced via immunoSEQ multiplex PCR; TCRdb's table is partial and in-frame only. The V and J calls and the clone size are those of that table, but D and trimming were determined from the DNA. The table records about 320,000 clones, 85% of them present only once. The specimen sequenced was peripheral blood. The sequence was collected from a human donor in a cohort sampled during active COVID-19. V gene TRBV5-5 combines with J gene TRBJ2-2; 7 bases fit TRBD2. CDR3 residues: CASSLFGGLQNTGELFF. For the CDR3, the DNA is TGTGCCAGCAGCTTGTTCGGGGGACTACAGAACACCGGGGAGCTGTTTTTT.